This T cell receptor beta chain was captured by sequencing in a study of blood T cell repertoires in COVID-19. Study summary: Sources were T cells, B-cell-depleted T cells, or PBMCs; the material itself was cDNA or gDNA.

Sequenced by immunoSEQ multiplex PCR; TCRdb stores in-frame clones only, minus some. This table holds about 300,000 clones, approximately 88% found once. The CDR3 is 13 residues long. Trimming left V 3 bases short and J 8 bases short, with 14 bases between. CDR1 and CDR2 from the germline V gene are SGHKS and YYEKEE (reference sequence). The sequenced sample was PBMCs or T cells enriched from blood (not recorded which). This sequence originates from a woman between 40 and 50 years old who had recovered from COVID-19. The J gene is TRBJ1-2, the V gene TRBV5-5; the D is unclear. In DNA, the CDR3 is TGTGCCAGCAGCTGGCTGGAGAACCGGGGCTACACCTTC. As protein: CASSWLENRGYTF.